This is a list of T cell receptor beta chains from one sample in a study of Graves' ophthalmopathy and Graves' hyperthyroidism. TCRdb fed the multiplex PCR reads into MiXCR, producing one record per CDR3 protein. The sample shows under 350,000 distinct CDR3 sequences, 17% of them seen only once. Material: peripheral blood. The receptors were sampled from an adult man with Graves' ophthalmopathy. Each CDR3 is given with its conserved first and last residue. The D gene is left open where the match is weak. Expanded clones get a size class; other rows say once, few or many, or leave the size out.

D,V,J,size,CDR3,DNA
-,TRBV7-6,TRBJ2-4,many,CASSSGPGTRDSKYF,TGTGCCAGCAGCTCCGGTCCCGGGACTCGGGACTCGAAGTACTTC
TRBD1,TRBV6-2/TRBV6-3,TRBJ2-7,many,CASSSDRVRDEQYF,TGTGCCAGCAGTTCTGACAGGGTGAGGGACGAGCAGTACTTC
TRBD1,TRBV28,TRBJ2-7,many,CASRGWGQKSYEQYF,TGTGCCAGCAGGGGGTGGGGACAGAAGTCCTACGAGCAGTACTTC
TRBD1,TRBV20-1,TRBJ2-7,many,CSARGGTGSSYEQYF,TGCAGTGCTAGAGGCGGGACAGGGAGCTCCTACGAGCAGTACTTC
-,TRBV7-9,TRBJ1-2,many,CASSLGGRYTF,TGTGCCAGCAGCTTAGGGGGACGCTACACCTTC
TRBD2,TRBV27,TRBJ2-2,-,CASSSTGTTVLWELFF,TGTGCCAGCAGTTCAACCGGGACTACTGTCCTCTGGGAGCTGTTTTTT
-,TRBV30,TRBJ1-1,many,CAWSLRASRTEAFF,TGTGCCTGGAGTCTCAGGGCTTCCAGAACTGAAGCTTTCTTT
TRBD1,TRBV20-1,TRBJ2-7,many,CSARAQDRVHEQYF,TGCAGTGCTAGAGCCCAGGACAGGGTACACGAGCAGTACTTC
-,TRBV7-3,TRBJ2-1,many,CASSLSGMSDEQFF,TGTGCCAGCAGCTTATCAGGGATGTCAGATGAGCAGTTCTTC
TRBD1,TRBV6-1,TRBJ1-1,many,CASREDRMNTEAFF,TGTGCCAGCAGGGAGGACAGGATGAACACTGAAGCTTTCTTT
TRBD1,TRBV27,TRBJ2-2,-,CASSSSGTGTAGELFF,TGTGCCAGCAGTTCCTCCGGGACAGGGACAGCCGGGGAGCTGTTTTTT
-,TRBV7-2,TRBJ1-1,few,CASSYVAEAFF,TGTGCCAGCAGTTACGTCGCTGAAGCTTTCTTT
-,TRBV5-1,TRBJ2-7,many,CASSRTDYEQYF,TGCGCCAGCAGCCGGACCGACTACGAGCAGTACTTC
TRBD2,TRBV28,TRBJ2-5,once,CASSALAGGTRAETQYF,TGTGCCAGCAGTGCACTAGCGGGAGGGACTAGGGCGGAGACCCAGTACTTC
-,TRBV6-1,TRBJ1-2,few,CASSELEGSSRGYTF,TGTGCCAGCAGTGAACTTGAGGGTAGCAGTAGGGGCTACACCTTC
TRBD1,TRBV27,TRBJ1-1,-,CASSWTGGRTEAFF,TGTGCCAGCAGTTGGACAGGGGGGAGGACTGAAGCTTTCTTT
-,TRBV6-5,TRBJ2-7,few,CASSSDLNEQYF,TGTGCCAGCAGCTCGGACCTGAACGAGCAGTACTTC
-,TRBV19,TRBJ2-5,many,CASSIVAEGETQYF,TGTGCCAGTAGTATAGTCGCGGAGGGGGAGACCCAGTACTTC
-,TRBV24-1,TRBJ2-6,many,CATSDPGRGANVLTF,TGTGCCACCAGTGATCCGGGCCGTGGGGCCAACGTCCTGACTTTC
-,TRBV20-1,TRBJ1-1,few,CSATARATRDTEAFF,TGCAGTGCAACCGCCCGGGCGACGAGAGACACTGAAGCTTTCTTT
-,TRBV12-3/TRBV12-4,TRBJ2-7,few,CASSPTGPRQYF,TGTGCCAGCAGTCCTACAGGGCCGCGGCAGTACTTC
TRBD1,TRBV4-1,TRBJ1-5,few,CASSRQPGQGRVGNQPQHF,TGCGCCAGCAGCCGCCAACCGGGACAGGGGCGGGTCGGCAATCAGCCCCAGCATTTT
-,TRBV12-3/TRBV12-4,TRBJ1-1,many,CASRTQTGGNTEAFF,TGTGCCAGCAGGACTCAGACCGGGGGGAACACTGAAGCTTTCTTT
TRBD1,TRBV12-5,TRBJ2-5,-,CASGTGQGRETQYF,TGTGCTAGTGGTACAGGACAGGGGAGAGAGACCCAGTACTTC
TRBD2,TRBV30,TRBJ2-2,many,CAWSRLAPGELFF,TGTGCCTGGAGTCGACTAGCGCCCGGGGAGCTGTTTTTT
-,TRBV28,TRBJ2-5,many,CASSSLTANQETQYF,TGTGCCAGCAGTTCCTTGACAGCTAACCAAGAGACCCAGTACTTC
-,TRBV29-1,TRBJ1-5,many,CSVRTGDSNQPQHF,TGCAGCGTTCGGACGGGGGATAGCAATCAGCCCCAGCATTTT
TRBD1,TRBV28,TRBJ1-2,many,CASLAGGRSGYTF,TGTGCCAGCTTAGCAGGGGGACGTAGTGGCTACACCTTC
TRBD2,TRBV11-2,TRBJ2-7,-,CASSGVGSGRGYEQYF,TGTGCCAGCAGCGGAGTCGGTAGCGGGAGAGGGTACGAGCAGTACTTC
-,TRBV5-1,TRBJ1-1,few,CASSPGGGFNTEAFF,TGCGCCAGCTCCCCCGGGGGGGGGTTCAACACTGAAGCTTTCTTT
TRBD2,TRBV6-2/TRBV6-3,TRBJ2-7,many,CASSSLHIAGSSYEQYF,TGTGCCAGCAGTTCACTTCACATAGCGGGGAGCTCCTACGAGCAGTACTTC
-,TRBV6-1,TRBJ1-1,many,CASSEGTSDNTEAFF,TGTGCCAGCAGTGAGGGGACCAGCGATAACACTGAAGCTTTCTTT
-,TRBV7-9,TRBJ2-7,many,CASSLAGKSYEQYF,TGTGCCAGCAGCTTGGCAGGAAAATCCTACGAGCAGTACTTC
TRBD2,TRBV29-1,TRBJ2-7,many,CSLPSRTSGVYEQYF,TGCAGCCTACCTTCCCGGACTAGCGGGGTCTACGAGCAGTACTTC
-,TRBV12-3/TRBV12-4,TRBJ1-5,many,CASSPGRVSNQPQHF,TGTGCCAGCAGCCCTGGACGGGTAAGCAATCAGCCCCAGCATTTT
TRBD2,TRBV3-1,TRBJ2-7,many,CASSQEGSGKGEQYF,TGTGCCAGCAGCCAAGAAGGTAGCGGGAAGGGCGAGCAGTACTTC
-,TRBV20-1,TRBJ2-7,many,CSARDRRGSSYEQYF,TGCAGTGCTAGAGATCGTCGGGGGAGCTCCTACGAGCAGTACTTC
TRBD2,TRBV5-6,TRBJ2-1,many,CASAASSGWGEQFF,TGTGCCAGCGCGGCGTCTAGCGGGTGGGGTGAGCAGTTCTTC
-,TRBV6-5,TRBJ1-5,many,CASSIQGSNQPQHF,TGTGCCAGCAGTATACAGGGTAGCAATCAGCCCCAGCATTTT
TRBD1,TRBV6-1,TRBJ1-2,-,CASSERQGTELLGYTF,TGTGCCAGCAGTGAACGACAGGGGACGGAACTATTGGGGTACACCTTC
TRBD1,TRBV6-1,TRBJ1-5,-,CASSPGTGRQPQHF,TGTGCCAGCAGTCCGGGGACAGGGCGTCAGCCCCAGCATTTT
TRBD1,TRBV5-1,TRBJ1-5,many,CASSRDRGPDQPQHF,TGCGCCAGCAGTCGAGACAGGGGCCCGGATCAGCCCCAGCATTTT
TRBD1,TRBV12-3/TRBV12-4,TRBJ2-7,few,CASSPHRGLEQYF,TGTGCCAGCAGCCCTCACAGGGGTCTCGAGCAGTACTTC
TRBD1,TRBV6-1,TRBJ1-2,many,CASREGGTGAF,TGTGCCAGCAGAGAGGGGGGGACAGGAGCCTTC
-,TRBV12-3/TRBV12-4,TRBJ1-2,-,CASSFGGKGYTF,TGTGCCAGCAGTTTTGGGGGGAAGGGCTACACCTTC
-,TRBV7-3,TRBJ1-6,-,CAISLNGNSPLHF,TGTGCCATCAGCTTAAATGGGAATTCACCCCTCCACTTT
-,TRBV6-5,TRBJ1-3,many,CASSYSTLHGNTIYF,TGTGCCAGCAGTTACTCGACCCTTCACGGAAACACCATATATTTT
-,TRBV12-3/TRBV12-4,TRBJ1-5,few,CASSWEGGRTPQHF,TGTGCCAGCAGTTGGGAGGGCGGTAGGACGCCCCAGCATTTT
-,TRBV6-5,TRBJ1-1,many,CASSYYGAGEAFF,TGTGCCAGCAGTTACTACGGGGCGGGTGAAGCTTTCTTT
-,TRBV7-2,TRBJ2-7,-,CASSLVPGSSYEQYF,TGTGCCAGCAGCTTAGTGCCGGGAAGCTCCTACGAGCAGTACTTC
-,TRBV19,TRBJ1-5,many,CASSISGLTNQPQHF,TGTGCCAGTAGTATTTCAGGACTGACTAATCAGCCCCAGCATTTT
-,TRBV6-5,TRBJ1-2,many,CASSYSEGRGYTF,TGTGCCAGCAGTTACTCCGAAGGTCGCGGCTACACCTTC
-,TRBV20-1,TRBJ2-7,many,CSAPTLPASSYEQYF,TGCAGTGCACCAACCCTCCCGGCAAGCTCCTACGAGCAGTACTTC
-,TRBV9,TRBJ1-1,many,CASSGAGRNAEAFF,TGTGCCAGCAGCGGAGCAGGGAGGAACGCTGAAGCTTTCTTT